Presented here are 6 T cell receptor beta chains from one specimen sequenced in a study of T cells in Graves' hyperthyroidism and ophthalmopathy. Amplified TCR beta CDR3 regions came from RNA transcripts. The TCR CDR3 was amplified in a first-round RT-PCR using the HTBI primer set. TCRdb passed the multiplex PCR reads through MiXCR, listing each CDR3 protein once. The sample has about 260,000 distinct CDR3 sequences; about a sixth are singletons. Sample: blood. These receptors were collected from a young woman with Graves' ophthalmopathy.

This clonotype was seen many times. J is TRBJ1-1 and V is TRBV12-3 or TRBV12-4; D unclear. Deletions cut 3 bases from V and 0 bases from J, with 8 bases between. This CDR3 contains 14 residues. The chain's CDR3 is CASSFSPVNTEAFF. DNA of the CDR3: TGTGCCAGCAGTTTTTCCCCAGTGAACACTGAAGCTTTCTTT.

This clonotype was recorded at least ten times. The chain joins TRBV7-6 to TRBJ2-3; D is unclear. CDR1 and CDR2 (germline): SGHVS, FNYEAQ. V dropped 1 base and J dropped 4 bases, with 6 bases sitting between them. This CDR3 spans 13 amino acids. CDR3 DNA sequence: TGTGCCAGCAGCTTAGGGGTCTCAGATACGCAGTATTTT. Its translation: CASSLGVSDTQYF.

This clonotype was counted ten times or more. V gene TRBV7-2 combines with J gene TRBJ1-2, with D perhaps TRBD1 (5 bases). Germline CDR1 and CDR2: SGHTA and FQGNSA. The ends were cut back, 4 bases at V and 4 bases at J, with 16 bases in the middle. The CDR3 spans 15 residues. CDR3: CASSSGAQGAYGYTF. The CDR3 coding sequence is TGTGCCAGCAGCTCGGGAGCCCAGGGAGCCTATGGCTACACCTTC.

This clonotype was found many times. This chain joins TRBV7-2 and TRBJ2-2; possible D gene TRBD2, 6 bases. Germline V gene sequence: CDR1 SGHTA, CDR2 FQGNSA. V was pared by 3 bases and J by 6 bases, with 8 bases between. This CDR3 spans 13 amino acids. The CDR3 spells CASSLTRAGELFF. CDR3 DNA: TGTGCCAGCAGCTTGACTAGGGCCGGGGAGCTGTTTTTT.

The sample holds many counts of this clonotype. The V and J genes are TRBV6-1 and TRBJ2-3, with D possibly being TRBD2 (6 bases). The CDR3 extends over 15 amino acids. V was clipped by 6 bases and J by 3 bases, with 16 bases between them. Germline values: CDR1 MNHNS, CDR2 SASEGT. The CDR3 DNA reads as TGTGCCAGCAGCCCGCTAGGAGGGGAGACAGATACGCAGTATTTT. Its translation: CASSPLGGETDTQYF.

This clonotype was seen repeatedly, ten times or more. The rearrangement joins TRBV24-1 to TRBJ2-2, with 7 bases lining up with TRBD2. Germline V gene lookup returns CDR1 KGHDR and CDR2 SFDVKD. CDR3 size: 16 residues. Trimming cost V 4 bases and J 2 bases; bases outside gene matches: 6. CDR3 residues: CATSDYSGVNTGELFF. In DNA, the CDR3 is TGTGCCACCAGTGACTACAGCGGGGTAAACACCGGGGAGCTGTTTTTT.